Reported below is one TCR beta chain. No antigen is known for it. The naive CD8 fraction comprised CD45RO-negative cells positively selected for CCR7 and excluded terminally differentiated effector memory CD45RA+ cells. Every one of the donors was a Caucasian adult that lived in Nashville, Tennessee. The CDR3 sequence is 15 residues long. CDR1 is MNHNY and CDR2 is SVGAGI in the germline V gene (reference sequence). V lost 2 bases and J lost 3; bases outside the gene matches: 7. This record comes from a study of shared clonotypes between healthy human individuals. Study background: For every donor, three CD4 naive, three CD4 memory, two CD8 naive and one CD8 memory plates were used. General study results and limits: Memory subsets generally showed lower estimated richness than naive subsets. The expectation was that sequencing depth would affect clonotype sharing among donors.

The assay was immunoSEQ multiplex PCR, and TCRdb's table has in-frame clones only and misses some. The repertoire holds around 2.1 million clones, with 85% to 95% as singletons. The receptor's source is a young man in good health. Some clones in this sample may be carry-over from other donors' samples. The sequenced sample was naive CD8+ T cells from PBMCs. V and J are TRBV6-6 and TRBJ2-7; 7 nucleotides line up with TRBD2. The CDR3 protein is CASSYGLAAFYEQYF. The CDR3 coding sequence is TGTGCCAGCAGTTACGGGCTAGCGGCCTTCTACGAGCAGTACTTC.